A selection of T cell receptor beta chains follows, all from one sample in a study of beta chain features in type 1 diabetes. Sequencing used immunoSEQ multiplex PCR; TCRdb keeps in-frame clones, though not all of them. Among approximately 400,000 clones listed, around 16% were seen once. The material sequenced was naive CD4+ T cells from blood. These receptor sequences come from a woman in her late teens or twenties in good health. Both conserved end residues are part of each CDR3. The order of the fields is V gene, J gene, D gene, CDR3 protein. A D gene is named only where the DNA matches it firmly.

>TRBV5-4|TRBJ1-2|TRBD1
CASRAKKTGMIYGYTF
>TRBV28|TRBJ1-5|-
CASSPRAGNQPQHF
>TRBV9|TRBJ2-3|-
CASGPGSTDTQYF
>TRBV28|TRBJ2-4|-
CASSLAGLAKNIQYF
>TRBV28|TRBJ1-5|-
CASNPPGFQPQHF
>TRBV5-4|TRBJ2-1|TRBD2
CASSYGLAEYNEQFF
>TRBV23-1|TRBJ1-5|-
CASSQSAGINQPQHF
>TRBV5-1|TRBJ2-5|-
CASSLTGSGQETQYF
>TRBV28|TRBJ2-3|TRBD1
CASSPPGQGTDTQYF
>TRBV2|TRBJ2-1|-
CASSENSGTYNEQFF
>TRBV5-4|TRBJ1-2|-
CASSLTGTYGYTF
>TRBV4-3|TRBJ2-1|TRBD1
CASSQVTGGNEQFF
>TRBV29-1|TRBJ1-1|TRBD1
CSALTLRTGWGAINTEAFF
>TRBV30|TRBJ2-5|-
CAWSAVDSPPYF
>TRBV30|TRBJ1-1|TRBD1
CARTGGGLTEAFF
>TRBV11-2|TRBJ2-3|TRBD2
CASSLSFGTSGTDTQYF
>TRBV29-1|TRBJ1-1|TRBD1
CSVRYRGLTEAFF
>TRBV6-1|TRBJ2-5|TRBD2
CASSEGLAGGETQYF
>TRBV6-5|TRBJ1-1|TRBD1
CASSYITGGNTEAFF
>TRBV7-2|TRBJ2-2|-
CASSLFLGGGTGELFF
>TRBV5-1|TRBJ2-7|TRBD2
CASSLAGQAYEQYF
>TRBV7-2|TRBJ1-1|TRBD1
CASSPIQGGYAEAFF
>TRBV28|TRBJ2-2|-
CASSVNKQGANTGELFF
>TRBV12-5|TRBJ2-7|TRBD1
CASSRTGGTYEQYF
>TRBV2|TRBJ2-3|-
CASSDRTGTDTQYF
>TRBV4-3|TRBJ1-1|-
CASSQAALGGTEAFF
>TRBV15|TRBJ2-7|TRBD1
CATSRDPQGAGQYF
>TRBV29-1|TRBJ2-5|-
CSVSAGRFETQYF
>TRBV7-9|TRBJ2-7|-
CASSSQGYEQYF
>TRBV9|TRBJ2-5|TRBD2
CASSQGLAGGPLETQYF
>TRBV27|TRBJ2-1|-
CASTHTGQFSYNEQFF
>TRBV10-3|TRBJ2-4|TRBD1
CAISDFRGTKNIQYF
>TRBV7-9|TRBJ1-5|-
CASSLEGAGNQPQHF
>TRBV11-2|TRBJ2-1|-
CASSLGPGIYNEQFF
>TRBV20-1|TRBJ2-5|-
CSAHRGETQYF
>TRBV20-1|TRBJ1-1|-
CSAREGTEAFF
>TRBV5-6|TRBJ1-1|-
CASRPGVLITEAFF
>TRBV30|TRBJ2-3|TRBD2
CAWSVLAGGISGTDTQYF
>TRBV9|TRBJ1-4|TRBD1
CASSPGTGGDEKLFF
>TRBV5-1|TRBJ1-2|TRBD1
CASRYQQGANYGYTF
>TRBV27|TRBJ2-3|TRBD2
CASSRTSGSANTQYF
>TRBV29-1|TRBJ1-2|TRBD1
CSVVFGTVGYTF
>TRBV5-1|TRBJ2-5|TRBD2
CASSTRTSGSQETQYF
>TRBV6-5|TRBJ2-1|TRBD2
CASSYSSSLAGNEQFF
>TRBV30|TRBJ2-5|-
CAWSKGFQETQYF
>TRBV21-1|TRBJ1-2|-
CASSPRDREAYGYTF
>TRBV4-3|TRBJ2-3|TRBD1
CASSQDTGVDTQYF
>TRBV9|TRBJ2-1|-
CASSARGDSYNEQFF
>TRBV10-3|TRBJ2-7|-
CAIRPDFSYEQYF
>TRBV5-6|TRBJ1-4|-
CASSFGEKLFF
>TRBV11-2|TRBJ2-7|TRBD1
CASKPGQVFYEQYF
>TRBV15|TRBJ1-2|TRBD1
CATSRDGTGEDGYTF
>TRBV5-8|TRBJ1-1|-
CASSLDGHTPGAFF